Each of the 13 T cell receptor beta chains below was sequenced from the same sample in a study of neurological immune-mediated disorders. Each CDR3 protein gets one entry after TCRdb re-called the 5' RACE reads with MiXCR. The sample has about 55,000 distinct CDR3 sequences; over 4% are singletons. Sequenced input: PBMCs. These receptors were obtained from a man in his fifties with multiple sclerosis.

This clonotype showed up many times. The chain combines TRBV3-1 with TRBJ2-5; TRBD2 matches at 12 bases. V lost 5 bases and J lost 2; bases outside the gene matches: 9. Germline CDR1 LGHDT, CDR2 YNNKEL (reference sequence). The CDR3 covers 17 residues. The CDR3: CASSFPGLAGQQETQYF. CDR3 nucleotides: TGTGCCAGCAGCTTTCCGGGACTAGCGGGTCAGCAAGAGACCCAGTACTTC.

This clonotype was seen repeatedly, ten times or more. The V and J genes are TRBV6-1 and TRBJ1-1; D gene unclear. The CDR3 is 14 amino acids. Per germline, CDR1 MNHNS and CDR2 SASEGT. V gave up 11 bases and J gave up 1 base, with 17 bases separating them. The CDR3 protein is CAGREGDPNTEAFF. The CDR3 DNA sequence: TGTGCCGGCCGTGAGGGCGACCCGAACACTGAAGCTTTCTTT.

This clonotype has ten or more counts. The V and J genes are TRBV6-5 and TRBJ2-5, with 7 bases identical to TRBD1. V lost 7 bases, J lost 4 bases, and 9 bases stayed unmatched. This CDR3 has 14 residues. Germline values: CDR1 MNHEY, CDR2 SVGAGI. As DNA, the CDR3 is TGTGCCAGCAAACAGGGGAATTTGGGAGAGACCCAGTACTTC. Its translation is CASKQGNLGETQYF.

This clonotype was observed at least ten times. The chain uses TRBV12-3 or TRBV12-4 and TRBJ1-3, with 7 bases lining up with TRBD1. J gave up 2 bases and V 4 bases, and 5 bases lay outside the gene matches. This CDR3 contains 15 residues. The CDR3 bases are TGTGCCAGCAGTTACGGACAGGCGCCTGGAAACACCATATATTTT. Encoded protein: CASSYGQAPGNTIYF.

This clonotype has a count of ten or more. The gene calls are TRBV9 and TRBJ2-7; 7 bases agree with TRBD1. The V gene end was trimmed by 3 bases and the J gene end by 0 bases; junction bases not matched to a gene: 3. The length of the CDR3 is 14 residues. Per germline, CDR1 SGDLS and CDR2 YYNGEE. DNA of the CDR3: TGTGCCAGCAGCGCACAGGGGAGCTCCTACGAGCAGTACTTC. Translation gives CASSAQGSSYEQYF.

In this sample, this clonotype turned up many times. The chain couples TRBV28 to TRBJ2-3; TRBD1 is a possible D gene (6 bases). The CDR3 extends over 13 amino acids. Germline V gene sequence: CDR1 MDHEN, CDR2 SYDVKM. V was shortened by 10 bases and J by 7 bases, with 18 bases between the two germline ends. The CDR3 spells CANIQGGENTQYF. CDR3 DNA sequence: TGTGCCAACATACAGGGTGGGGAAAATACGCAGTATTTT.

This clonotype came up many times. The V call is TRBV20-1, the J call TRBJ2-1; a possible D gene is TRBD2 (6 bases). Germline CDR1 is DFQATT and CDR2 is SNEGSKA (reference sequence). V lost 3 bases and J 5 bases, leaving 11 bases between the germline ends. The CDR3 consists of 13 residues. The CDR3, as DNA: TGCAGTGCTAGCGGGAGTGGAGACAATGAGCAGTTCTTC. It codes for CSASGSGDNEQFF.

This clonotype has ten or more counts. This chain links TRBV29-1 with TRBJ2-6, with D perhaps matching TRBD1 or TRBD2 (6 bases each). The V end was cut by 6 bases, the J end by 13 bases, with 22 bases between. The germline CDR1 and CDR2 sequences are SQVTM and ANQGSEA. The CDR3 totals 14 residues. The CDR3 DNA is TGCAGCGTAGAGAGTTTGGGGGCGCGGGATGTCCTGACTTTC. Translating gives CSVESLGARDVLTF.

This clonotype was seen at least ten times. The gene calls are TRBV10-3 and TRBJ2-3, with 11 bases that match TRBD2. CDR3 length equals 15 residues. The germline V gene encodes CDR1 ENHRY and CDR2 SYGVKD. With 8 bases clipped from V and 2 bases from J, the junction kept 6 bases outside the gene matches. The CDR3 loop is CAISLSGRATDTQYF. DNA of the CDR3: TGTGCCATCTCCCTTAGCGGGAGGGCCACAGATACGCAGTATTTT.

In its sample, this clonotype was seen many times. This chain links TRBV15 with TRBJ2-1, with 9 bases aligning to TRBD1. In germline, CDR1 is LNHNV, CDR2 YYDKDF (reference sequence). Unmatched junction bases numbered 5, after V lost 5 bases and J lost 9 bases. The length of the CDR3 is 13 residues. CDR3 nucleotide sequence: TGTGCCACCAGCGGGACAGGGCTCGGTGAGCAGTTCTTC. It codes for CATSGTGLGEQFF. Filled out from reference TRBV15 and TRBJ2-1, the complete variable domain reads DAMVIQNPRYQVTQFGKPVTLSCSQTLNHNVMYWYQQKSSQAPKLLFHYYDKDFNNEADTPDNFQSRRPNTSFCFLDIRSPGLGDTAMYLCATSGTGLGEQFFGPGTRLTVL.

At least ten counts were recorded for this clonotype. The germline gene is not matched at one end of the junction; a read error may be the cause. The V and J genes are TRBV5-6 and TRBJ2-4, with D possibly TRBD1 on 6 matching bases. The length of the CDR3 is 14 residues. CDR1 is SGHDT, CDR2 YYEEEE, per germline. The CDR3 protein is CASTPGRGQKIQYF. DNA for the CDR3: TGTGCCAGCACCCCGGGCAGGGGCCAAAAAATTCAGTACTTC.

This clonotype was counted ten times or more. The chain couples TRBV4-1 to TRBJ2-1, with TRBD2 identical over 7 bases. In germline, CDR1 is MGHRA, CDR2 YSYEKL. V was clipped by 1 base and J by 5 bases; unmatched bases: 8. The CDR3 extends over 16 amino acids. CDR3 amino acids: CASSQVRLAVNNEQFF. The CDR3 DNA reads TGCGCCAGCAGCCAAGTACGTCTAGCGGTGAACAATGAGCAGTTCTTC.

V is TRBV5-8 and J is TRBJ2-7, with D perhaps being TRBD1 or TRBD2 (6 bases each). Per the germline V gene, CDR1 is SGHTS and CDR2 is YDEGEE. CDR3 length: 14 residues. V lost 0 bases and J lost 4, with 11 bases in between. The CDR3: CASSLAGARYEQYF. The CDR3 bases are TGTGCCAGCAGCTTGGCGGGGGCTCGGTACGAGCAGTACTTC.